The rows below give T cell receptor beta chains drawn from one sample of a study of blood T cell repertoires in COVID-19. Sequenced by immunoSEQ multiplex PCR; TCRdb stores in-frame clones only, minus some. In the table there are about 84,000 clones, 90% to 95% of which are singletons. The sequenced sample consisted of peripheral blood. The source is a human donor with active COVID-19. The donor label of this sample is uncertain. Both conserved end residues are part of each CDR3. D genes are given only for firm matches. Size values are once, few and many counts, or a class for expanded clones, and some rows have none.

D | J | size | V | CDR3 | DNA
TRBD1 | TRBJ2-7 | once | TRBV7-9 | CASSPDRAEQYF | TGTGCCAGCAGCCCCGACAGGGCCGAGCAGTACTTC
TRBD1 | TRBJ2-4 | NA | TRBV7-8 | CASSLQDRGNIQYF | TGTGCCAGCAGCTTACAGGACAGGGGAAACATTCAGTACTTC
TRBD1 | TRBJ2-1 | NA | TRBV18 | CASSPGTGGFNEQFF | TGTGCCAGCTCACCCGGGACAGGGGGGTTCAATGAGCAGTTCTTC
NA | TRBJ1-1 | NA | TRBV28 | CASSPPTVNTEAFF | TGTGCCAGCAGTCCACCCACAGTGAACACTGAAGCTTTCTTT
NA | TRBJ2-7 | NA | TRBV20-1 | CSASRGGRSYEQYF | TGCAGTGCTAGTCGGGGAGGTCGCTCCTACGAGCAGTACTTC
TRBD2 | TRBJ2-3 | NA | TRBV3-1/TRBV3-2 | CASSQEEGRAGTNTQYF | TGTGCCAGCAGCCAAGAAGAGGGGAGGGCCGGGACGAATACGCAGTATTTT
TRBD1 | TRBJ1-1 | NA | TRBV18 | CASSPPGTDMNTEAFF | TGTGCCAGCTCACCCCCCGGGACAGACATGAACACTGAAGCTTTCTTT
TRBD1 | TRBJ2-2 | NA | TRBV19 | CASRGQGFTGELFF | TGTGCCAGTAGGGGACAGGGATTCACCGGGGAGCTGTTTTTT
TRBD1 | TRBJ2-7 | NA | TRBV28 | CASSSRQGRGYYEQYF | TGTGCCAGCAGTTCTCGACAGGGAAGGGGATACTACGAGCAGTACTTC
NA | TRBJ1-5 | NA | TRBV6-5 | CASWRGGNQPQHF | TGTGCCAGCTGGCGGGGGGGCAATCAGCCCCAGCATTTT
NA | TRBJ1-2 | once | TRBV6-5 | CASSYYAGNYGYTF | TGTGCCAGCAGTTACTACGCGGGCAACTATGGCTACACCTTC
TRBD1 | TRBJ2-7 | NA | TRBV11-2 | CASSLGTGALSYEQYF | TGTGCCAGCAGCCTAGGGACAGGGGCATTATCCTACGAGCAGTACTTC
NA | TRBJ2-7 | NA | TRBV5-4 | CASSLFREYEQYF | TGTGCCAGCAGCTTGTTTAGGGAGTACGAGCAGTACTTC
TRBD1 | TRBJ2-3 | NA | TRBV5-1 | CASSLARGTDTQYF | TGCGCCAGCAGCTTGGCCAGGGGGACAGATACGCAGTATTTT
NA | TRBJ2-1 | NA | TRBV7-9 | CASSRVTDEQFF | TGTGCCAGCAGCCGAGTTACAGACGAGCAGTTCTTC
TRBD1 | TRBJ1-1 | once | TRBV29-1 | CSVKQGVNTEAFF | TGCAGCGTTAAACAGGGGGTGAACACTGAAGCTTTCTTT
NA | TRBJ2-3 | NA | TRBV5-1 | CASSFQGTDTQYF | TGCGCCAGCAGTTTTCAGGGAACAGATACGCAGTATTTT
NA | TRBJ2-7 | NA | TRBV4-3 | CASRRRLGVIDEQYF | TGCGCCAGCAGACGGAGACTAGGGGTAATCGACGAGCAGTACTTC
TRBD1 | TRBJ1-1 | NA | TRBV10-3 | CAISEYRQGDGSTEAFF | TGTGCCATCAGTGAGTATCGACAGGGGGACGGAAGCACTGAAGCTTTCTTT
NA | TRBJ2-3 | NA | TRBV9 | CASSVVGGGADTQYF | TGTGCCAGCAGCGTAGTCGGGGGTGGAGCAGATACGCAGTATTTT
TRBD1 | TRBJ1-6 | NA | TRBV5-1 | CASSAWDRLSYNSPLHF | TGCGCCAGCAGCGCCTGGGACAGGCTCTCCTATAATTCACCCCTCCACTTT
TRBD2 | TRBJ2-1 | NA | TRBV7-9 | CASSLRLAGGSHEQFF | TGTGCCAGCAGCTTACGGCTAGCGGGAGGTTCCCATGAGCAGTTCTTC
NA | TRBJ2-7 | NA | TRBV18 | CASSPMSQGGYEQYF | TGTGCCAGCTCACCAATGTCGCAGGGTGGCTACGAGCAGTACTTC